The T cell receptor (beta chain) described here comes from a study of blood T cell repertoires in COVID-19. About the research overall: T cells, B-cell-depleted T cells, or PBMCs supplied cDNA or gDNA.

Original handling: How many nucleated cells were present was estimated from reference gene primer amplification. Measured with immunoSEQ multiplex PCR; TCRdb has only the in-frame clones, and not every one. That table furnishes V, J and clone size, whereas the DNA furnished D and trimming. The table lists roughly 260,000 clones, over 80% of them singletons. Participants came from about 24 US areas, aged about 18 to 95 years. Cohort placement rested on clinical history that participants reported themselves. Trimming removed 7 bases from V and 9 bases from J; junction bases left unmatched: 23. The CDR3 contains 19 residues. Germline assignment: CDR1 MRHNA and CDR2 SNTAGT.

The material sequenced was PBMCs or T cells enriched from blood (not recorded which). The chain has TRBV6-4 and TRBJ1-6; the match to TRBD1 covers 8 bases. The clonotype was recovered from a human donor in a cohort exposed to, infected with or recovered from COVID-19 (not recorded which). The donor label of this sample is uncertain. The CDR3 coding sequence is TGTGCCAGCACCTGGCTCAGGGCCAAAACCGACAGGGGAACTTCACCCCTCCACTTT. It encodes CASTWLRAKTDRGTSPLHF.